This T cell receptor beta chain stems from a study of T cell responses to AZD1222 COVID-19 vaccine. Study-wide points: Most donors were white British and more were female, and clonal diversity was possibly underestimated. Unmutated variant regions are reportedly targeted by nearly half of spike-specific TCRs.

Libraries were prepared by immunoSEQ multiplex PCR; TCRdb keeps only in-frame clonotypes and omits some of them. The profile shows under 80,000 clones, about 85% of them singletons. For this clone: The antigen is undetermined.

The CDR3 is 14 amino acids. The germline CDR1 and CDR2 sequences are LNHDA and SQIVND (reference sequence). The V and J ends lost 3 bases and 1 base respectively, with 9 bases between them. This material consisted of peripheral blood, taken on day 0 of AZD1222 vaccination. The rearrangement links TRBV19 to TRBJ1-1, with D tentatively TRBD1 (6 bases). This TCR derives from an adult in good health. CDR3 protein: CASSIGRGNTEAFF. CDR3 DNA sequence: TGTGCCAGTAGTATCGGCAGGGGGAACACTGAAGCTTTCTTT.